This T cell receptor (beta chain) was captured by sequencing in a study of cytomegalovirus exposure and HLA in healthy donors. Study summary: An early release of data contained roughly 86 million unique TCRs, which came from HLA-typed donors.

The germline gives CDR1 GTSNPN, CDR2 SVGIG (reference sequence). The CDR3 covers 12 residues. The trim removed 2 bases at V and 11 bases at J, leaving 8 bases unmatched. For this clone: Its specificity is unknown.

Broader study findings: Sequencing probably produced one cluster of sequence variants that were highly shared.

Use of 60 Vbeta and 13 Jbeta primers characterized the PCR. Measured with immunoSEQ multiplex PCR; TCRdb has only the in-frame clones, and not every one. This sample's table has just under 65,000 clones. The sample consisted of PBMCs. The chain has TRBV30 and TRBJ2-5; 7 bases are a match to TRBD2. The clonotype originates from a boy aged 10-17 years in good health and CMV-seronegative. The CDR3: CAWSSVGGWQYF. DNA for the CDR3: TGTGCCTGGAGTAGCGTCGGGGGGTGGCAGTACTTC.